This paragraph reports one TCR beta chain. Its antigen remains unidentified. Within one base of it there is no much larger clone, and no base qualities were kept. The instrument given in TCRdb is Illumina HiSeq 2500. First-strand cDNA was synthesized with Superscript III and a set of TRAV- and TRBV-specific primers, covering both TCRalpha and TCRbeta chains. TCRs were amplified with Phusion for approximately 20 PCR cycles using a constant-region primer together with the adapter attached to the V primers. Amplification of the isolated mRNA was done with the MessageAmp II aRNA Amplification Kit, which involved a roughly 16-hour in vitro transcription at 37 degrees C. The Dynabeads mRNA DIRECT Purification Kit was used to isolate mRNA for TCR sequencing. Indexed Illumina adapters were added in a second Phusion PCR of 20 to 25 cycles, after which AMPure XP beads were used to purify the products. The authors processed their data as follows. Using custom Perl scripts, TCR sequences encoding the same protein were pooled, out-of-frame sequences were removed, and the abundance of each clonotype was computed. Any TCR sequence supported by only a single read was excluded from analysis. The metrics used to describe the repertoires included Shannon entropy, Gini index, clonality, richness, and the frequency of TCRs shared between repertoires. TCRdb applied fastp at Q25 and MiXCR to the public reads, then kept only in-frame beta chains. Each entry is one CDR3 protein sequence, shown with its most common DNA and genes. The V and J calls reflect TCRdb's pipeline rather than the authors' work. Here the sample has approximately 100,000 distinct CDR3 sequences; around 20% occur a single time. About 4% of the sample lies in the top ten.

The sample's time point label is to be understood as: after trial treatment. This sample's treatment or condition label indicates: LDRT plus nivolumab, ipilimumab, low-dose cyclophosphamide and aspirin (RACIN trial). The donors came from RACIN, which was a single-arm phase I dose-escalation trial that paired nivolumab and ipilimumab with aspirin, low-dose cyclophosphamide and low-dose radiotherapy. Eligible patients had advanced, TIL-negative solid tumors. The data are from a study of low-dose radiotherapy and immunotherapy resistance in tumors (dated 2022 in TCRdb). Regarding the research as a whole: In Cohort 1, 0.5 Gy per fraction was delivered every 2 weeks, and a total PTV dose of 6.5 Gy was prescribed. Patients took aspirin 300 mg orally once daily for four cycles, starting on cycle 1 day 1. Intravenous cyclophosphamide at 200 mg/m2 was administered every two weeks, one day ahead of each radiation and immunotherapy administration. In Cohort 2, 1 Gy per fraction was delivered every two weeks, for a total of 13 Gy over 26 weeks. Nivolumab and ipilimumab were both given intravenously, with nivolumab at a 240 mg flat dose every two weeks and ipilimumab at 1 mg/kg every six weeks. The translational analysis covered eight patients: three from the first dose cohort and the first five from the second dose cohort. Randomization of trial participants into treatment groups was not performed.

From cysteine to phenylalanine, the CDR3 is 13 amino acids long. The only DNA kept is the CDR3, 39 bases in frame from the first base. V is pared back by 3 bases and J by 10 bases, with 13 bases lying between the germline termini. The clonotype comes from a male donor with prostate cancer. The receptor chain draws on TRBV12-3 or TRBV12-4 and TRBJ2-1, with the D gene call left open. This specimen consisted of PBMCs, obtained after low-dose radiotherapy plus immunotherapy. For the CDR3, the sequence is CASSFGASYEQFF. The nucleotides are TGTGCCAGCAGTTTTGGAGCCTCCTACGAGCAGTTCTTC.